A single sample gave rise to the 31 T cell receptor beta chains below, sequenced in a study of control samples from healthy donors and cancer patients. Only in-frame clones appear in the TCRdb table, and some are missing; sequencing was by immunoSEQ multiplex PCR. The data show around 71,000 clones, approximately 89% seen once. The sample consisted of PBMCs. The receptors were gathered from a woman between 45 and 65 years old with head and neck cancer.

The chain carries TRBV14 and TRBJ2-7, with D perhaps matching TRBD2 (6 bases). In germline, CDR1 is SGHDN, CDR2 FVKESK. This CDR3 spans 18 amino acids. V gave up 1 base and J gave up 6 bases, with 25 bases separating them. The CDR3 DNA is TGTGCCAGCAGCCAAGTGCCTTTCTCGGGATTTTCCGGGGGCGAGCAGTACTTC. This sequence encodes CASSQVPFSGFSGGEQYF.

This clone occurred once. This chain uses TRBV6-5 with TRBJ2-7; D not resolved. V lost 6 bases and J lost 2, with 17 bases in between. This CDR3 spans 15 amino acids. Germline CDR1 and CDR2: MNHEY and SVGAGI. CDR3 residues: CASRERLDQAYEQYF. The CDR3, as DNA: TGTGCCAGCAGGGAGAGACTCGACCAAGCCTACGAGCAGTACTTC.

The gene calls are TRBV19 and TRBJ1-5; D unresolved. The CDR3 runs 15 residues. The germline CDR1 and CDR2 sequences are LNHDA and SQIVND (reference sequence). The V end was cut by 3 bases, the J end by 0 bases, with 9 bases between. The CDR3 coding sequence is TGTGCCAGTAGTATGAGGGCCTCTAGCAATCAGCCCCAGCATTTT. Translation: CASSMRASSNQPQHF.

CDR3 loop: CASSTGIQETQYF. Here the CDR3 DNA reads TGTGCCAGTAGTACCGGGATCCAAGAGACCCAGTACTTC. The V and J genes are TRBV19 and TRBJ2-5; the D gene is possibly TRBD2 (5 bases). CDR1 and CDR2 from the germline V gene are LNHDA and SQIVND (reference sequence). This CDR3 region has 13 residues. V lost 4 bases and J 1 base, leaving 7 bases between the germline ends.

Only a few counts were recorded for this clone. The rearrangement uses TRBV5-1 and TRBJ1-2; unclear D gene. CDR3 length equals 14 residues. The germline V gene has CDR1 SGHRS and CDR2 YFSETQ. The V end lost 0 bases, the J end lost 4 bases, and 10 bases lay between the germline ends. The CDR3 region is CASSLDPTTYGYTF. The CDR3 nucleotides read TGCGCCAGCAGCTTGGACCCCACTACCTATGGCTACACCTTC.

The chain joins TRBV30 to TRBJ1-1; tentative D call: TRBD1 (5 bases). Trimming stripped 4 bases from V and 5 bases from J, with 17 bases between. The CDR3 spans 14 residues. Germline CDR1 is GTSNPN and CDR2 is SVGIG (reference sequence). The CDR3 here is CAWTRRGEETEAFF. Written as DNA, the CDR3 is TGTGCCTGGACCCGAAGAGGGGAAGAGACTGAAGCTTTCTTT.

The rearrangement joins TRBV6-2 or TRBV6-3 to TRBJ1-2, with TRBD1 matching over 7 bases. The trim removed 6 bases at V and 2 bases at J, leaving 0 bases unmatched. The germline V gene has CDR1 MNHEY and CDR2 SVGEGT. This CDR3 is 12 amino acids long. DNA for the CDR3: TGTGCCAGCAGCAGGGGGAACTATGGCTACACCTTC. This sequence encodes CASSRGNYGYTF.

The rearrangement links TRBV14 to TRBJ1-3; D not resolved. The length of the CDR3 is 15 residues. Germline-derived CDR1 and CDR2 are SGHDN and FVKESK. Trimming pared 0 bases from V and 7 bases from J, leaving 13 bases between. The DNA for the CDR3 is TGTGCCAGCAGCCAAGATGGGGTAGCGGGGAACACCATATATTTT. Translating gives CASSQDGVAGNTIYF.

This clone has a single count. J is TRBJ2-1 and V is TRBV25-1, with 12 positions matching TRBD2. Germline values: CDR1 MGHDK, CDR2 SYGVNS. The V gene end was trimmed by 6 bases and the J gene end by 5 bases; junction bases not matched to a gene: 2. The CDR3 totals 14 residues. In DNA form, the CDR3 reads TGTGCCAGCAGGGCTAGCGGGGGGGACAATGAGCAGTTCTTC. It encodes CASRASGGDNEQFF.

This rearrangement joins TRBV7-9 to TRBJ2-3; D ambiguous. Germline CDR1 and CDR2: SEHNR and FQNEAQ (reference sequence). The CDR3 loop spans 13 amino acids. V gave up 5 bases and J gave up 3 bases, with 9 bases separating them. The CDR3 here is CASSPQPTDTQYF. The CDR3 DNA reads TGTGCCAGCAGCCCCCAACCGACAGATACGCAGTATTTT.

The chain employs TRBV7-3 and TRBJ2-2; 11 nucleotides line up with TRBD2. V dropped 3 bases and J dropped 5; count of bases not matched to a gene: 8. There are 17 residues in the CDR3. Germline V gene sequence: CDR1 SGHTA, CDR2 FQGTGA. The CDR3 spells CASSFNSGGARTGELFF. The CDR3 DNA reads TGTGCCAGCAGCTTCAATAGCGGGGGGGCACGGACCGGGGAGCTGTTTTTT.

Points on this clone: Other nucleotide sequences in the sample specify the same CDR3. The chain uses TRBV7-6 and TRBJ1-4; D ambiguous. CDR3 size: 13 residues. Germline CDR1 and CDR2: SGHVS and FNYEAQ. V was cut by 1 base and J by 3 bases, with 3 bases left in between. CDR3 in DNA: TGTGCCAGCAGCTTAGGACCTAATGAAAAACTGTTTTTT. Translated, it gives CASSLGPNEKLFF. The full variable domain, in which reference TRBV7-6 and TRBJ1-4 provide the parts outside the CDR3, is GAGVSQSPRYKVTKRGQDVALRCDPISGHVSLYWYRQALGQGPEFLTYFNYEAQQDKSGLPNDRFSAERPEGSISTLTIQRTEQRDSAMYRCASSLGPNEKLFFGSGTQLSVL.

The rearrangement joins TRBV19 to TRBJ2-7, with D perhaps given as TRBD1 or TRBD2 (5 bases each). CDR1 and CDR2 (germline): LNHDA, SQIVND (reference sequence). V lost 6 bases to trimming and J lost 6 bases, with 21 bases between them. The CDR3 sequence is 15 residues long. This CDR3 is CASRHPGTASGEQYF. In DNA, the CDR3 is TGTGCCAGTAGGCATCCCGGGACGGCCTCGGGCGAGCAGTACTTC.

This chain uses TRBV6-2 or TRBV6-3 with TRBJ1-1, with 8 bases fitting TRBD1. V dropped 4 bases and J dropped 10; count of bases not matched to a gene: 17. This CDR3 has 16 residues. CDR1 and CDR2 from the germline V gene are MNHEY and SVGEGT. CDR3 in amino acids: CASSFAGGPDPLRAFF. In DNA form, the CDR3 reads TGTGCCAGCAGTTTTGCAGGGGGCCCAGACCCCCTTAGAGCTTTCTTT.

Turning to this clone: At the DNA level, this CDR3 is encoded by other sequences in the same sample as well. The chain employs TRBV28 and TRBJ1-5; D remains unclear. Trimming left V 2 bases short and J 4 bases short, with 3 bases between. CDR1 and CDR2 from the germline V gene are MDHEN and SYDVKM. CDR3 length: 12 residues. The CDR3 here is CASSLLNQPQHF. CDR3 bases: TGTGCCAGCAGTTTACTGAATCAGCCCCAGCATTTT.

V is TRBV6-1 and J is TRBJ2-7; D is unresolved. The CDR3 contains 15 residues. CDR1 is MNHNS and CDR2 is SASEGT in the germline V gene. Trimming pared 0 bases from V and 2 bases from J, leaving 11 bases between. This chain's CDR3 is CASSEAGRKTYEQYF. CDR3 DNA: TGTGCCAGCAGTGAAGCAGGTCGGAAAACCTACGAGCAGTACTTC.

The gene calls are TRBV6-5 and TRBJ2-1; 11 bases agree with TRBD2. The CDR3 totals 16 residues. Germline lookup yields CDR1 MNHEY and CDR2 SVGAGI. With V trimmed by 2 bases and J by 4 bases, 4 bases remained unmatched. The CDR3 nucleotides read TGTGCCAGCAGTTACGGTAGCGGGGGGGTTTACAATGAGCAGTTCTTC. This sequence encodes CASSYGSGGVYNEQFF.

The chain employs TRBV11-2 and TRBJ1-4, with D perhaps matching TRBD1 (5 bases). This CDR3 has 15 residues. Deletions cut 3 bases from V and 5 bases from J, with 13 bases between. From germline, CDR1 is SGHAT and CDR2 FQNNGV. CDR3 bases: TGTGCCAGCAGCTTGTCCGGGACCGCGAATGAAAAACTGTTTTTT. Protein sequence: CASSLSGTANEKLFF. The complete variable domain, with remaining parts taken from reference TRBV11-2 and TRBJ1-4, reads EAGVAQSPRYKIIEKRQSVAFWCNPISGHATLYWYQQILGQGPKLLIQFQNNGVVDDSQLPKDRFSAERLKGVDSTLKIQPAKLEDSAVYLCASSLSGTANEKLFFGSGTQLSVL.

The rearrangement joins TRBV28 to TRBJ2-7; D possibly corresponds to TRBD1 (6 bases). V lost 4 bases and J 2 bases, leaving 12 bases between the germline ends. This CDR3 is built from 14 residues. Germline lookup yields CDR1 MDHEN and CDR2 SYDVKM. The CDR3: CASSSLGQTYEQYF. The CDR3 nucleotides are TGTGCCAGCAGTTCACTCGGACAGACCTACGAGCAGTACTTC.

This clone was found a few times. CDR3 amino acids: CASSLRGGNQPQHF. The CDR3 DNA reads as TGCGCCAGCAGCTTAAGGGGAGGCAATCAGCCCCAGCATTTT. The genes are TRBV5-1 and TRBJ1-5; D is perhaps TRBD1 (5 bases). Germline loops: CDR1 SGHRS, CDR2 YFSETQ. With 2 bases removed from V and 2 bases from J, the gap between germline ends came to 8 bases. CDR3 length: 14 residues.

CDR3 sequence: CASSVSGGDYNEQFF. CDR3 nucleotides: TGTGCCAGCAGCGTCAGCGGGGGTGATTACAATGAGCAGTTCTTC. The chain joins TRBV9 to TRBJ2-1; 8 bases match TRBD2. The V gene end was trimmed by 2 bases and the J gene end by 4 bases; junction bases not matched to a gene: 5. Germline CDR1 and CDR2: SGDLS and YYNGEE. The CDR3 runs 15 residues.

This clone is a singleton in its sample. J is TRBJ1-1 and V is TRBV7-9, with unresolved D. The CDR3 is 15 amino acids. V lost 7 bases, J lost 5 bases, and 20 bases lay in between. CDR1 and CDR2 from the germline V gene are SEHNR and FQNEAQ (reference sequence). CDR3 in DNA: TGTGCCAGCAACACCCCGGACGTGCCGGGGACTGAAGCTTTCTTT. Its translation is CASNTPDVPGTEAFF.

The genes are TRBV4-2 and TRBJ1-2; perhaps TRBD1 as D (5 bases). The CDR3 sequence is 16 residues long. CDR1 is LGHNA, CDR2 YNFKEQ, per germline. V shed 0 bases and J shed 0 bases, with 11 bases lying between them. CDR3 protein: CASSQDLSRANYGYTF. The CDR3 DNA reads TGTGCCAGCAGCCAAGATCTCTCCAGGGCTAACTATGGCTACACCTTC.

The chain is built from TRBV5-1 and TRBJ1-2; 9 bases are shared with TRBD1. The CDR3 has 13 amino acids. Germline values: CDR1 SGHRS, CDR2 YFSETQ. J lost 6 bases, V lost 3 bases, and 3 bases had no gene match. The CDR3 protein is CASSSDRGHGYTF. The CDR3 coding sequence is TGCGCCAGCAGCTCGGACAGGGGACATGGCTACACCTTC.

The V call is TRBV30, the J call TRBJ1-2; possible D gene TRBD1, 5 bases. Trimming pared 1 base from V and 1 base from J, leaving 16 bases between. The CDR3 sequence is 16 residues long. From germline, CDR1 is GTSNPN and CDR2 SVGIG (reference sequence). The CDR3 DNA reads as TGTGCCTGGAGTGATTCGATTGAGGGGAGTAACTATGGCTACACCTTC. This sequence encodes CAWSDSIEGSNYGYTF.

The V gene is TRBV6-5, the J gene TRBJ2-7; possibly TRBD1 for D (7 bases). The ends were cut back, 8 bases at V and 2 bases at J, with 13 bases in the middle. The germline gives CDR1 MNHEY, CDR2 SVGAGI. The CDR3 spans 13 residues. As DNA, the CDR3 is TGTGCCAGCGGGAGGACAGGTGCCTACGAGCAGTACTTC. Encoded protein: CASGRTGAYEQYF.

The chain has TRBV11-3 and TRBJ1-3; D ambiguous. The CDR3 contains 15 residues. The germline V gene encodes CDR1 SGHNT and CDR2 YENEEA. The V gene lost 0 bases and the J gene lost 0 bases, with 6 bases spanning the gap. The CDR3: CASSLDGNSGNTIYF. CDR3 sequence (DNA): TGTGCCAGCAGCTTAGACGGGAACTCTGGAAACACCATATATTTT.

This chain connects TRBV6-2 or TRBV6-3 to TRBJ2-1; 8 positions match TRBD2. Germline CDR1 is MNHEY and CDR2 is SVGEGT. Trimming cost V 0 bases and J 3 bases; bases outside gene matches: 4. This CDR3 has 16 residues. CDR3 protein: CASSYSAGELYNEQFF. The CDR3 region has the DNA TGTGCCAGCAGTTACTCAGCGGGGGAGCTCTACAATGAGCAGTTCTTC.

J is TRBJ1-2 and V is TRBV6-5; D perhaps matches TRBD1 (6 bases). Germline values: CDR1 MNHEY, CDR2 SVGAGI. This CDR3 region has 13 residues. Trimming removed 8 bases from V and 3 bases from J, with 13 bases in between. The CDR3 DNA reads TGTGCCAGCGGACATGGACAGTACTATGGCTACACCTTC. This translates into CASGHGQYYGYTF.

This clone was observed once. The chain has TRBV18 and TRBJ2-3; D is perhaps TRBD1 (5 bases). The CDR3 has 17 residues. Per the germline V gene, CDR1 is KGHSH and CDR2 is LQKENI. V dropped 3 bases and J dropped 2 bases, with 18 bases sitting between them. DNA of the CDR3: TGTGCCAGCTCACCGCTCAAGGGGCGGTCGTTCACAGATACGCAGTATTTT. As protein: CASSPLKGRSFTDTQYF.

This clone was seen a handful of times. The CDR3 DNA reads as TGTGCCAGCAGGCCCCGACAGGGAGGGAACACTGAAGCTTTCTTT. Encoded protein: CASRPRQGGNTEAFF. The genes are TRBV2 and TRBJ1-1; 7 positions match TRBD1. This CDR3 comprises 15 residues. V shed 6 bases and J 1 base; nucleotides not matched to a gene: 8. In germline, CDR1 is SNHLY, CDR2 FYNNEI.